One sample yielded the 17 T cell receptor beta chains listed below, sequenced in a study of cytomegalovirus exposure and HLA in healthy donors. Use of 60 Vbeta and 13 Jbeta primers characterized the PCR. Profiled with immunoSEQ multiplex PCR; TCRdb holds only in-frame clones, not every one. The sample shows a few hundred thousand clones, roughly 80% of them seen only once. The sequenced material came from PBMCs. These receptors originate from a girl between 2 and 10 years old in good health and CMV-seronegative.

The CDR3, as DNA: TGCGCCAGCAGCCAAGATCGACAGGAATACTACGAGCAGTACTTC. Its translation is CASSQDRQEYYEQYF. This chain joins TRBV4-1 and TRBJ2-7; tentative D call: TRBD1 (6 bases). CDR1 and CDR2 (germline): MGHRA, YSYEKL. CDR3 size: 15 residues. V was pared by 0 bases and J by 3 bases, with 12 bases between.

V is TRBV6-5 and J is TRBJ2-7; D is perhaps TRBD1 (5 bases). V was shortened by 7 bases and J by 6 bases, with 7 bases between the two germline ends. The germline CDR1 and CDR2 sequences are MNHEY and SVGAGI. The CDR3 has 10 residues. The CDR3 protein is CASNTGEQYF. The DNA of the CDR3 is TGTGCCAGCAATACAGGCGAGCAGTACTTC.

The CDR3 DNA reads as TGTGCCAGCAGCTTAGATTCCTTACGGGGGGGCTATACGGATACGCAGTATTTT. It yields the protein CASSLDSLRGGYTDTQYF. The chain links TRBV7-2 to TRBJ2-3, with 8 bases that match TRBD2. The CDR3 has 18 residues. Losses at the gene ends were 1 base for V and 6 bases for J; bases not matched to a gene: 15. Germline V lookup: CDR1 SGHTA, CDR2 FQGNSA.

This clone has a handful of counts. The chain carries TRBV28 and TRBJ2-5; D may be TRBD2 (6 bases). Germline V gene lookup returns CDR1 MDHEN and CDR2 SYDVKM. Trimming cost V 6 bases and J 2 bases, with 7 bases left between them. There are 12 residues in the CDR3. CDR3 in DNA: TGTGCCAGCAGACTAGCTCAAGAGACCCAGTACTTC. The encoded protein is CASRLAQETQYF.

V usage is TRBV2 and J usage is TRBJ2-3; the match to TRBD2 covers 8 bases. The CDR3 spans 15 residues. The germline V gene encodes CDR1 SNHLY and CDR2 FYNNEI. The J segment lost 0 bases and the V segment lost 11 bases, leaving 10 bases of the junction unmatched. CDR3 DNA: TGTGCCTCCGGAGTAGCGGGGTATAGCACAGATACGCAGTATTTT. This codes for CASGVAGYSTDTQYF.

The chain has TRBV7-9 and TRBJ1-5; tentatively, D is TRBD1 (6 bases). Trimming took off 5 bases at V and 11 bases at J, with 13 bases between the two ends. This CDR3 region has 12 residues. The germline gives CDR1 SEHNR, CDR2 FQNEAQ (reference sequence). In DNA form, the CDR3 reads TGTGCCAGCAGCCAACAGGGAAGGGCCCAGCATTTT. It specifies CASSQQGRAQHF.

V usage is TRBV28 and J usage is TRBJ1-2; TRBD1 matches 10 bases. V shed 2 bases and J 4 bases; nucleotides not matched to a gene: 1. CDR3 length: 14 amino acids. Germline V lookup: CDR1 MDHEN, CDR2 SYDVKM. In DNA form, the CDR3 reads TGTGCCAGCAGTTTAGGGACAGGGGCCTATGGCTACACCTTC. This translates into CASSLGTGAYGYTF.

The chain joins TRBV7-6 to TRBJ2-7; tentatively, D is TRBD1 (5 bases). Germline loops: CDR1 SGHVS, CDR2 FNYEAQ. Trimming removed 0 bases at V and 5 bases at J, with 11 bases between. The CDR3 contains 14 residues. The CDR3 sequence: CASSLAARADEQYF. DNA for the CDR3: TGTGCCAGCAGCTTAGCCGCCAGGGCGGACGAGCAGTACTTC. The complete variable domain, with remaining parts taken from reference TRBV7-6 and TRBJ2-7, reads GAGVSQSPRYKVTKRGQDVALRCDPISGHVSLYWYRQALGQGPEFLTYFNYEAQQDKSGLPNDRFSAERPEGSISTLTIQRTEQRDSAMYRCASSLAARADEQYFGPGTRLTVT.

This CDR3 is CASSVGSQSNIQYF. Written as DNA, the CDR3 is TGTGCCAGCAGCGTAGGGTCACAGTCAAACATTCAGTACTTC. The gene calls are TRBV9 and TRBJ2-4; D remains unclear. The germline V gene encodes CDR1 SGDLS and CDR2 YYNGEE. V was cut by 0 bases and J by 6 bases, with 10 bases left in between. The CDR3 loop spans 14 amino acids. The entire variable domain, with the rest obtained from reference TRBV9 and TRBJ2-4, is as follows: DSGVTQTPKHLITATGQRVTLRCSPRSGDLSVYWYQQSLDQGLQFLIQYYNGEERAKGNILERFSAQQFPDLHSELNLSSLELGDSALYFCASSVGSQSNIQYFGAGTRLSVL.

V gene TRBV4-1 combines with J gene TRBJ2-7; D is unclear. The length of the CDR3 is 13 residues. Germline V gene lookup returns CDR1 MGHRA and CDR2 YSYEKL. V lost 0 bases, J lost 7 bases, and 10 bases lay in between. The CDR3 protein is CASSQDETWEQYF. As DNA, the CDR3 is TGCGCCAGCAGCCAAGATGAGACTTGGGAGCAGTACTTC.

This clone was seen a handful of times. J is TRBJ1-4 and V is TRBV15; tentatively, D is TRBD1 (5 bases). This CDR3 has 15 amino acids. V was trimmed by 0 bases and J by 7 bases, leaving 12 bases between them. Germline lookup yields CDR1 LNHNV and CDR2 YYDKDF (reference sequence). The CDR3 region has the DNA TGTGCCACCAGCAGAGAGTTAGGGGCTGGTGAAAAACTGTTTTTT. As protein: CATSRELGAGEKLFF.

This chain links TRBV30 with TRBJ1-1, with no clear D. CDR3 length equals 15 residues. CDR1 GTSNPN and CDR2 SVGIG come from the germline V gene (reference sequence). Trimming left V 3 bases short and J 1 base short, with 15 bases between. The CDR3 nucleotides are TGTGCCTGGAGGTACCCGGGAGGATCGAACACTGAAGCTTTCTTT. It codes for CAWRYPGGSNTEAFF.

V and J are TRBV7-9 and TRBJ1-1; 7 positions agree with TRBD1. The CDR3 has 13 amino acids. V was clipped by 1 base and J by 9 bases; unmatched bases: 5. Germline V gene data show CDR1 as SEHNR and CDR2 as FQNEAQ (reference sequence). The CDR3 bases are TGTGCCAGCAGCTTAGAAGGGGGCAATAAAGCTTTCTTT. Protein product: CASSLEGGNKAFF. Full variable domain (rest looked up from reference TRBV7-9 and TRBJ1-1): DTGVSQNPRHKITKRGQNVTFRCDPISEHNRLYWYRQTLGQGPEFLTYFQNEAQLEKSRLLSDRFSAERPKGSFSTLEIQRTEQGDSAMYLCASSLEGGNKAFFGQGTRLTVV.

This clone was detected a few times. This sequence joins TRBV2 and TRBJ2-1; TRBD2 matches 12 bases. The CDR3 loop spans 14 amino acids. CDR1 and CDR2 (germline): SNHLY, FYNNEI. With 6 bases clipped from V and 6 bases from J, the junction kept 3 bases outside the gene matches. As DNA, the CDR3 is TGTGCCAGCAGGGAGGGACTAGCGGGCAATGAGCAGTTCTTC. This gives the protein CASREGLAGNEQFF.

The chain recombines TRBV7-6 with TRBJ2-5, with a possible D match to TRBD1 (6 bases). There are 13 residues in the CDR3. CDR1 and CDR2 from the germline V gene are SGHVS and FNYEAQ. With 0 bases removed from V and 11 bases from J, the gap between germline ends came to 13 bases. The CDR3 is CASSLAGPGEQYF. CDR3 DNA: TGTGCCAGCAGCTTAGCCGGACCAGGGGAGCAGTACTTC.

This clone was detected a few times. The rearrangement joins TRBV6-5 to TRBJ1-2; the match to TRBD1 covers 9 bases. The CDR3 contains 15 residues. J gave up 3 bases and V 5 bases, and 7 bases lay outside the gene matches. From germline, CDR1 is MNHEY and CDR2 SVGAGI. The CDR3 DNA reads as TGTGCCAGCAGTAATCACAGGGGGCGGTACTATGGCTACACCTTC. Residues: CASSNHRGRYYGYTF.

The V and J genes are TRBV7-9 and TRBJ1-1; 8 bases fit TRBD1. J was trimmed by 1 base and V by 0 bases; bases with no gene match: 1. This CDR3 region has 15 residues. Per germline, CDR1 SEHNR and CDR2 FQNEAQ (reference sequence). CDR3 bases: TGTGCCAGCAGCTTAGCTGGGACAGGGAACACTGAAGCTTTCTTT. This gives the protein CASSLAGTGNTEAFF.